The 14 T cell receptor beta chains reported below all come from one sample, sequenced in a study of cytomegalovirus exposure and HLA in healthy donors. The table came from immunoSEQ multiplex PCR; TCRdb's copy has only in-frame clones and leaves some out. The sample carries 70,000 or so clones, 94% recorded once. Sequencing was performed on PBMCs. All receptors come from a young man in good health and CMV-seropositive.

The chain joins TRBV5-1 to TRBJ1-2, with 9 nucleotides matching TRBD1. In germline, CDR1 is SGHRS, CDR2 YFSETQ. The CDR3 is 14 residues long. After removal of 5 bases from V and 4 bases from J, the junction contained 6 bases not matched to a gene. This CDR3 is CASSGDRAGYGYTF. CDR3 DNA: TGCGCCAGCAGTGGGGACAGGGCTGGCTATGGCTACACCTTC.

V is TRBV9 and J is TRBJ2-1, with D possibly being TRBD1 (6 bases). Germline V gene sequence: CDR1 SGDLS, CDR2 YYNGEE. This CDR3 contains 15 residues. V was clipped by 0 bases and J by 3 bases, with 10 bases between them. CDR3 sequence (DNA): TGTGCCAGCAGCGTAGGGACAGCCCACTACAATGAGCAGTTCTTC. Translating gives CASSVGTAHYNEQFF. The full variable domain, completed using reference TRBV9 and TRBJ2-1, is DSGVTQTPKHLITATGQRVTLRCSPRSGDLSVYWYQQSLDQGLQFLIQYYNGEERAKGNILERFSAQQFPDLHSELNLSSLELGDSALYFCASSVGTAHYNEQFFGPGTRLTVL.

This clone has only one observation. CDR3 in DNA: TGTGCCAGCAGTCGTACGGGTCGCCAGCCCCAGCATTTT. Translating gives CASSRTGRQPQHF. The chain joins TRBV27 to TRBJ1-5; the D is unclear. This CDR3 contains 13 residues. The germline gives CDR1 MNHEY, CDR2 SMNVEV (reference sequence). V gave up 5 bases and J gave up 7 bases, with 12 bases separating them.

V and J are TRBV2 and TRBJ2-2, with 7 bases lining up with TRBD1. The J segment lost 5 bases and the V segment lost 6 bases, leaving 6 bases of the junction unmatched. The CDR3 runs to 14 residues. The germline CDR1 and CDR2 sequences are SNHLY and FYNNEI. The DNA of the CDR3 is TGTGCCAGCAGAGGACAGGTTGGGACCGGGGAGCTGTTTTTT. It translates to CASRGQVGTGELFF.

V and J are TRBV11-3 and TRBJ2-5, with 9 bases lining up with TRBD1. Germline CDR1 is SGHNT and CDR2 is YENEEA. The V and J ends lost 5 bases and 3 bases, in that order; junction bases with no gene match: 10. The CDR3 consists of 16 residues. CDR3 DNA sequence: TGTGCCAGCAGCATGGCCGGGACAGGGAGGGAAGAGACCCAGTACTTC. Translating gives CASSMAGTGREETQYF.

The chain is built from TRBV6-6 and TRBJ2-1, with D possibly matching TRBD1 (5 bases). V gave up 4 bases and J gave up 5 bases, with 12 bases separating them. Germline V gene data show CDR1 as MNHNY and CDR2 as SVGAGI (reference sequence). This CDR3 has 14 residues. CDR3 loop: CASSSYLGDNEQFF. The CDR3 bases are TGTGCCAGCAGTTCTTATTTAGGGGACAATGAGCAGTTCTTC.

This chain links TRBV6-6 with TRBJ2-7; 8 positions agree with TRBD2. Looked up from germline, CDR1 is MNHNY and CDR2 is SVGAGI (reference sequence). The CDR3 is made up of 12 amino acids. This CDR3 reads CVSGVNPYEQYF. As DNA, the CDR3 is TGTGTTAGCGGGGTGAACCCTTACGAGCAGTACTTC.

In DNA, the CDR3 is TGTGCCAGCAGTTACTCTCCGGGACAGGGGGTGGGGGAGCAGTACTTC. Translating gives CASSYSPGQGVGEQYF. This rearrangement joins TRBV6-5 to TRBJ2-7; TRBD1 aligns across 11 bases. Losses at the gene ends were 0 bases for V and 7 bases for J; bases not matched to a gene: 8. Germline CDR1 MNHEY, CDR2 SVGAGI. The CDR3 loop spans 16 amino acids.

This chain connects TRBV6-5 to TRBJ1-2; 7 bases are a match to TRBD1. This CDR3 region has 14 residues. Germline CDR1 is MNHEY and CDR2 is SVGAGI. The junction had 3 bases not matched to a gene; V was cut back by 0 bases and J by 5 bases. Written as DNA, the CDR3 is TGTGCCAGCAGTTACTCGTCCAGGGGGTATGGCTACACCTTC. Protein: CASSYSSRGYGYTF.

The chain employs TRBV5-6 and TRBJ1-5; D gene unclear. The CDR3 consists of 15 residues. The germline V and J ends were trimmed by 1 base and 4 bases, with 12 bases remaining between them. Germline CDR1 SGHDT, CDR2 YYEEEE. The CDR3 nucleotides are TGTGCCAGCAGCTTGTCTTGGCGGGAAAATCAGCCCCAGCATTTT. It encodes CASSLSWRENQPQHF.

For the CDR3, the DNA is TGTGCCAGCAGCGAGTCACAGGGATTTGGGTACGAGCAGTACTTC. It is translated as CASSESQGFGYEQYF. The chain is built from TRBV9 and TRBJ2-7, with D perhaps TRBD1 (6 bases). CDR1 and CDR2 from the germline V gene are SGDLS and YYNGEE. V was shortened by 3 bases and J by 4 bases, with 17 bases between the two germline ends. This CDR3 has 15 residues.

The rearrangement joins TRBV5-4 to TRBJ2-3, with 7 bases that match TRBD1. Germline values: CDR1 SGHNT, CDR2 YYREEE (reference sequence). The J segment lost 6 bases and the V segment lost 5 bases, leaving 21 bases of the junction unmatched. The CDR3 runs to 18 residues. CDR3 in amino acids: CASSTGPGTEIIGDTQYF. CDR3 sequence (DNA): TGTGCCAGCAGTACTGGACCAGGGACAGAAATAATTGGGGATACGCAGTATTTT.

The chain is built from TRBV19 and TRBJ2-2, with 7 bases that match TRBD2. J gave up 1 base and V 5 bases, and 13 bases lay outside the gene matches. Germline CDR1 and CDR2: LNHDA and SQIVND (reference sequence). This CDR3 has 18 amino acids. CDR3 sequence: CASSGGTTRRGNTGELFF. The CDR3 DNA reads TGTGCCAGTAGTGGCGGGACTACCCGGCGGGGGAACACCGGGGAGCTGTTTTTT.

The chain combines TRBV5-4 with TRBJ2-7; TRBD1 matches 10 bases. V lost 4 bases, J lost 0 bases, and 4 bases stayed unmatched. The CDR3 is 15 residues long. Germline V gives CDR1 SGHNT, CDR2 YYREEE (reference sequence). For the CDR3, the DNA is TGTGCCAGCAGCATGGACAGGGGGAGCTCCTACGAGCAGTACTTC. Protein sequence: CASSMDRGSSYEQYF.